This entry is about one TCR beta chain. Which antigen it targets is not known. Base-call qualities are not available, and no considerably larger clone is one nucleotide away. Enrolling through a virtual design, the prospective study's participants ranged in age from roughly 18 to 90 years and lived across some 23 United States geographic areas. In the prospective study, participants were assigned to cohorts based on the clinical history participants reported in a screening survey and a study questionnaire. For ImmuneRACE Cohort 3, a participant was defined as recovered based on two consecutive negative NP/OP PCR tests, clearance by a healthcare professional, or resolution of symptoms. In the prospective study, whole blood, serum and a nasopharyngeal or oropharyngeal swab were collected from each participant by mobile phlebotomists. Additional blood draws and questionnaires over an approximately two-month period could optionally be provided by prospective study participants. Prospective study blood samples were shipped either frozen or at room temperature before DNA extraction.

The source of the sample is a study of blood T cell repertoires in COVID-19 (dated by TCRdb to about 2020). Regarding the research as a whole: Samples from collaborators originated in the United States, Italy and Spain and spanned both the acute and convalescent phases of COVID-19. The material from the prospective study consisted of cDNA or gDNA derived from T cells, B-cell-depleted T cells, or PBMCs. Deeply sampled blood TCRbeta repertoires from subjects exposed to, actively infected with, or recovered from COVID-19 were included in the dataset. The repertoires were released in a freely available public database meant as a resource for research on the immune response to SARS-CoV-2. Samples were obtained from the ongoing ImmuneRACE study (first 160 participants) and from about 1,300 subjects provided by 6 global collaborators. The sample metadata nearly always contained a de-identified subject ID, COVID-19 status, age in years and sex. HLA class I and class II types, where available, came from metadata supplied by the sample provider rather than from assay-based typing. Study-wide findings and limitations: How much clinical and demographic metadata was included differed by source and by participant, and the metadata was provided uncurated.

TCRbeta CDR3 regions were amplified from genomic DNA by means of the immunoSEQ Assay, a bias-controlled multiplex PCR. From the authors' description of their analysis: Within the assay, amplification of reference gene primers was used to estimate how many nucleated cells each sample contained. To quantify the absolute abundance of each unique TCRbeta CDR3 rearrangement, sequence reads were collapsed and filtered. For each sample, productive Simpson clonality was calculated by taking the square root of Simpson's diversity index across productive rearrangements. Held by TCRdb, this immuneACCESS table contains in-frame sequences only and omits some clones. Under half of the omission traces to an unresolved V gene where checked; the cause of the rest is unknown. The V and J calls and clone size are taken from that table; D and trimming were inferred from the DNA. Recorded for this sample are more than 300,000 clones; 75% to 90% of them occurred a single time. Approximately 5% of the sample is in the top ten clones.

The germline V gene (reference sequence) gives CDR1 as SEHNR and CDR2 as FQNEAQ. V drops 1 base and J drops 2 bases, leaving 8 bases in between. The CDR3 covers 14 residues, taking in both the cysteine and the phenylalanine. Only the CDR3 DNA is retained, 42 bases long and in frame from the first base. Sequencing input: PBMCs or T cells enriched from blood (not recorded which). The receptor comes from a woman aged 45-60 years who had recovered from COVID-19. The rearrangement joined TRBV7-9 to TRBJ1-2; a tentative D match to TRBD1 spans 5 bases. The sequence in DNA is TGTGCCAGCAGCTTAGTTCCAGGGAACTATGGCTACACCTTC. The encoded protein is CASSLVPGNYGYTF.